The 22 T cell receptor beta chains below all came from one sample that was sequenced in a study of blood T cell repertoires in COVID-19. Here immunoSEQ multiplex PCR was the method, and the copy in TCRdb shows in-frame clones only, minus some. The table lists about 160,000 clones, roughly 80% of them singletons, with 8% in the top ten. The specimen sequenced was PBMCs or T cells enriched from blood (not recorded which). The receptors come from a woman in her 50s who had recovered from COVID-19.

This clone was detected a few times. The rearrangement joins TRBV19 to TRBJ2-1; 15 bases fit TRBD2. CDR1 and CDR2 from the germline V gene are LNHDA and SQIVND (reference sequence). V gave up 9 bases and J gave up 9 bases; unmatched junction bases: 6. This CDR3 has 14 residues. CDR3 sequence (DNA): TGTGCCAGCGGACTAGCGGGGGGGCCGGGTGAGCAGTTCTTC. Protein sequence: CASGLAGGPGEQFF.

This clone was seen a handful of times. The CDR3 sequence is CASSQGPGGTYNEQFF. The CDR3 DNA sequence: TGTGCCAGCAGCCAAGGCCCGGGAGGAACCTACAATGAGCAGTTCTTC. The gene calls are TRBV3-1 (or the pseudogene TRBV3-2) and TRBJ2-1; 7 bases are shared with TRBD2. This CDR3 contains 16 residues. The V gene's germline CDR1 is LGHDT and CDR2 YNNKEL (reference sequence). V lost 1 base to trimming and J lost 2 bases; unmatched junction nucleotides: 5.

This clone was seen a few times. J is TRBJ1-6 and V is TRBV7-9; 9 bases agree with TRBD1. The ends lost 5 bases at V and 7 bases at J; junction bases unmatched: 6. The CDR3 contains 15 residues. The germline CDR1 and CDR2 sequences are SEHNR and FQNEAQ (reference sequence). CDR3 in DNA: TGTGCCAGCAGCGCCGAGACAGGGGGGAATTCACCCCTCCACTTT. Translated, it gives CASSAETGGNSPLHF. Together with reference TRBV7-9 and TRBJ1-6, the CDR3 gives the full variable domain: DTGVSQNPRHKITKRGQNVTFRCDPISEHNRLYWYRQTLGQGPEFLTYFQNEAQLEKSRLLSDRFSAERPKGSFSTLEIQRTEQGDSAMYLCASSAETGGNSPLHFGNGTRLTVT.

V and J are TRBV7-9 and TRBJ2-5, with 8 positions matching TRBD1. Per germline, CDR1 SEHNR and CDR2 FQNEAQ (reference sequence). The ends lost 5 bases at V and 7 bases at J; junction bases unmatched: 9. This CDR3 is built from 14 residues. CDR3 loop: CASSPRTGRGTQYF. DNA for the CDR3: TGTGCCAGCAGCCCGCGGACAGGGCGGGGGACCCAGTACTTC. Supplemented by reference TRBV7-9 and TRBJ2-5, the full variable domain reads DTGVSQNPRHKITKRGQNVTFRCDPISEHNRLYWYRQTLGQGPEFLTYFQNEAQLEKSRLLSDRFSAERPKGSFSTLEIQRTEQGDSAMYLCASSPRTGRGTQYFGPGTRLLVL.

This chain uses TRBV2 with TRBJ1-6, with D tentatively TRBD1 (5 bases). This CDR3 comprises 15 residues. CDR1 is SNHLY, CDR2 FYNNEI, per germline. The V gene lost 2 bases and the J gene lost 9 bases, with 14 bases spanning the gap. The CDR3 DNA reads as TGTGCCAGCAGTGAATGGGCAGGGTTCGGTTCACCCCTCCACTTT. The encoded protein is CASSEWAGFGSPLHF.

The DNA for the CDR3 is TGTGCCAGCAGCTTAGGGGTTCGGGCAGCGGTGGGCACTGAAGCTTTCTTT. Translation: CASSLGVRAAVGTEAFF. The chain couples TRBV11-2 to TRBJ1-1; no reliable D call. CDR1 is SGHAT, CDR2 FQNNGV, per germline. V was shortened by 1 base and J by 4 bases, with 19 bases between the two germline ends. The length of the CDR3 is 17 residues.

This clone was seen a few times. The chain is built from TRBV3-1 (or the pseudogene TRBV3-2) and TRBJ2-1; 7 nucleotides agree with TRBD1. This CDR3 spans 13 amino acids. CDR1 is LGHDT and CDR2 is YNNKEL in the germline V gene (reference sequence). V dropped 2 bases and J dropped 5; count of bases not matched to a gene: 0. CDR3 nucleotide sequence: TGTGCCAGCAGCCAAAGGGGGCACAATGAGCAGTTCTTC. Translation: CASSQRGHNEQFF.

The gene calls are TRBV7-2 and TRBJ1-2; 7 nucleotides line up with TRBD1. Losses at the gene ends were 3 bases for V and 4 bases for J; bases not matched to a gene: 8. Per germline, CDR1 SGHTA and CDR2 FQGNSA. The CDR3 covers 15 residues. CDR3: CASSFAGGSIYGYTF. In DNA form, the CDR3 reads TGTGCCAGCAGCTTCGCAGGGGGAAGTATCTATGGCTACACCTTC.

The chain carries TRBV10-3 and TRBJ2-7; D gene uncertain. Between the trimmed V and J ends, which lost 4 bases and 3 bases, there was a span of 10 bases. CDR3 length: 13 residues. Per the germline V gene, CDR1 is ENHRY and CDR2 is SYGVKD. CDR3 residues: CAISAGSSYEQYF. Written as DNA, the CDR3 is TGTGCCATCAGTGCCGGGTCGAGCTACGAGCAGTACTTC.

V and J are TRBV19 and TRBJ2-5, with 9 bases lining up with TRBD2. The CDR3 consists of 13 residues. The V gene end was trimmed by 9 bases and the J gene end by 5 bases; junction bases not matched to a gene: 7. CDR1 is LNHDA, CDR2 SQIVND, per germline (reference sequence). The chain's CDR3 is CASAIAGVETQYF. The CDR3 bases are TGTGCCAGCGCAATAGCGGGAGTGGAGACCCAGTACTTC.

This CDR3 is CASSRNDRPLNTEAFF. CDR3 DNA: TGTGCCAGCAGCAGGAATGACAGGCCATTGAACACTGAAGCTTTCTTT. The genes are TRBV5-6 and TRBJ1-1; D perhaps matches TRBD1 (6 bases). The CDR3 has 16 residues. Deletions cut 4 bases from V and 0 bases from J, with 16 bases between. Per germline, CDR1 SGHDT and CDR2 YYEEEE.

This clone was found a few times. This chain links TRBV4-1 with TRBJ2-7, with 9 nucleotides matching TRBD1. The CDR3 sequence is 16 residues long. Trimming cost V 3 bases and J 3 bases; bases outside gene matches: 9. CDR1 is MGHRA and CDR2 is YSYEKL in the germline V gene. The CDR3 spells CASSQENRGLYYEQYF. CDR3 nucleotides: TGCGCCAGCAGCCAGGAAAACAGGGGGCTTTACTACGAGCAGTACTTC.

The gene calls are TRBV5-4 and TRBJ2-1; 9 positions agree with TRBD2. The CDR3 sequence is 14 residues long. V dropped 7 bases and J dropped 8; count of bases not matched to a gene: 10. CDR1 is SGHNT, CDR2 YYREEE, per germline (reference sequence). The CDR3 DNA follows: TGTGCCAGCGGACCGGGACTAGCAATGTATGAGCAGTTCTTC. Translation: CASGPGLAMYEQFF.

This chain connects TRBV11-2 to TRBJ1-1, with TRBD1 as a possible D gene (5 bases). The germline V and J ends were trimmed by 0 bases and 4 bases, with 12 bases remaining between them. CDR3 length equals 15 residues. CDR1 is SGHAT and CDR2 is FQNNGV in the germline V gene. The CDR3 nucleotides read TGTGCCAGCAGCTTAGATCAGGGTAGGGGCACTGAAGCTTTCTTT. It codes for CASSLDQGRGTEAFF.

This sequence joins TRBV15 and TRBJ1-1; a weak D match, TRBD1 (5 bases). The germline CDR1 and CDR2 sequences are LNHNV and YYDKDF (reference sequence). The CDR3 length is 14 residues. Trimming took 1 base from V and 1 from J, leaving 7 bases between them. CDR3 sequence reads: CATSRGDRNTEAFF. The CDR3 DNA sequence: TGTGCCACCAGCAGAGGTGACAGGAACACTGAAGCTTTCTTT.

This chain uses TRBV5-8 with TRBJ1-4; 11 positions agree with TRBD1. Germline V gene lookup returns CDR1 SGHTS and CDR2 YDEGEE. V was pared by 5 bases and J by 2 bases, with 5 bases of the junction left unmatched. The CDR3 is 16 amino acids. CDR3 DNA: TGTGCCAGCAGTCGCCGGACAGGGGGCACTAATGAAAAACTGTTTTTT. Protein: CASSRRTGGTNEKLFF.

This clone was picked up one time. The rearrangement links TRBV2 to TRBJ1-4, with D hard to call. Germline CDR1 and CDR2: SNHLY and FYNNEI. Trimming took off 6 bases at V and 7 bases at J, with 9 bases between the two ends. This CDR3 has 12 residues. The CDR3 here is CASREEIEKLFF. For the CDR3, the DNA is TGTGCCAGCAGGGAGGAAATTGAAAAACTGTTTTTT.

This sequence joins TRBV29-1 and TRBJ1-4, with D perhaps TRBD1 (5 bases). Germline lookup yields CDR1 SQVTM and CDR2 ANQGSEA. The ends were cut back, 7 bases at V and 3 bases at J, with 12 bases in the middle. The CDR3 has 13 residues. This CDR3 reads CSGGQGSNEKLFF. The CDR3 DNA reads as TGCAGCGGTGGACAAGGGTCTAATGAAAAACTGTTTTTT.

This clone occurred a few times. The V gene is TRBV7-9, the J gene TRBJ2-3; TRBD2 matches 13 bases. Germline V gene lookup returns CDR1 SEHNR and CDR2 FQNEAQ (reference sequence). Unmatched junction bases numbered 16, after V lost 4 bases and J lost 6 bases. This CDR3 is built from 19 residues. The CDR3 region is CASSSPYLGLAGAADTQYF. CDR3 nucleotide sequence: TGTGCCAGCAGCTCTCCCTACCTAGGACTAGCGGGGGCCGCGGATACGCAGTATTTT.

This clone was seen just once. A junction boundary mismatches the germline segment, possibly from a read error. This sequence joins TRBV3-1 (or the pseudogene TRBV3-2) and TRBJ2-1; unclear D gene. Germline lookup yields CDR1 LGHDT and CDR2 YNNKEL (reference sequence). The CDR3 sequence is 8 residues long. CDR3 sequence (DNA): TGCGAGATCAATGAGCAGTTCTTC. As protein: CEINEQFF.

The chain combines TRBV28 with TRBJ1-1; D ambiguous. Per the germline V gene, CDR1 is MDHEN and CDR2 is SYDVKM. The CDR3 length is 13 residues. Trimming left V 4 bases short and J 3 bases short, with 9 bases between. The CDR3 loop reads CASSSQVHTEAFF. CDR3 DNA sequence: TGTGCCAGCAGTTCGCAGGTACACACTGAAGCTTTCTTT.

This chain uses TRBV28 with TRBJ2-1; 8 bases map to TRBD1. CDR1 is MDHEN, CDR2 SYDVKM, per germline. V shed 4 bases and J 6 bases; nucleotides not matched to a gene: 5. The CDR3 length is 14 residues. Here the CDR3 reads CASSSRQGRNEQFF. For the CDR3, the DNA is TGTGCCAGCAGTTCCCGACAGGGGCGCAATGAGCAGTTCTTC.